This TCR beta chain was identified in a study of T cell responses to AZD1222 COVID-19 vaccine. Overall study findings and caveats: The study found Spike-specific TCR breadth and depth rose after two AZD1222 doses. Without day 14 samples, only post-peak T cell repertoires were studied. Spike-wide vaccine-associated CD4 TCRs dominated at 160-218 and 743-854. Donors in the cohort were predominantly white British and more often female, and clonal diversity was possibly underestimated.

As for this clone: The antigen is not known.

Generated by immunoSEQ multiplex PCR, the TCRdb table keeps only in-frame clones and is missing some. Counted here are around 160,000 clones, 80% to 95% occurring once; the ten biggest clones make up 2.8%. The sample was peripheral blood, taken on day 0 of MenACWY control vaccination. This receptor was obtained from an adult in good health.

Here the CDR3 DNA reads TGTGCCAGCAGCGATGACAGGGGGCGTCGGACTGAAGCTTTCTTT. As protein: CASSDDRGRRTEAFF. The V gene is TRBV6-5, the J gene TRBJ1-1, with 10 bases aligning to TRBD1. CDR1 is MNHEY, CDR2 SVGAGI, per germline. V was pared by 6 bases and J by 5 bases, with 9 bases of the junction left unmatched. CDR3 size: 15 residues.